The 14 T cell receptor beta chains given below trace back to one sample, sequenced in a study of blood T cell repertoires in COVID-19. This table comes from immunoSEQ multiplex PCR, and its TCRdb copy is limited to in-frame clones, with some not included. Of some 350,000 clones listed, approximately 88% are singletons. Material for sequencing was PBMCs or T cells enriched from blood (not recorded which). The source is a man between 25 and 39 years old who had recovered from COVID-19.

The rearrangement uses TRBV10-1 and TRBJ2-7; 7 positions agree with TRBD2. The CDR3 covers 16 residues. The V and J ends lost 4 bases and 2 bases, in that order; junction bases with no gene match: 11. CDR1 and CDR2 from the germline V gene are WNHNN and SYGVQD (reference sequence). CDR3 nucleotide sequence: TGCGCCAGCAGTGGTGACGGGACTACCCCGACCTACGAGCAGTACTTC. It translates to CASSGDGTTPTYEQYF.

This clone has only one observation. V and J are TRBV6-6 and TRBJ1-6, with 7 positions matching TRBD1. The CDR3 has 14 residues. Germline CDR1 reads MNHNY; CDR2 reads SVGAGI (reference sequence). V shed 6 bases, J shed 7 bases, and the junction held 6 bases outside the gene matches. The DNA for the CDR3 is TGTGCCAGCAGCCTGGGACAGCTCAATTCACCCCTCCACTTT. It yields the protein CASSLGQLNSPLHF.

The rearrangement uses TRBV18 and TRBJ1-5; no firm D call. The CDR3 length is 14 residues. In germline, CDR1 is KGHSH, CDR2 LQKENI. V dropped 2 bases and J dropped 4 bases, with 9 bases sitting between them. DNA for the CDR3: TGTGCCAGCTCACCAAACAACGTTAATCAGCCCCAGCATTTT. Its protein product is CASSPNNVNQPQHF. The whole variable domain, filled in from reference TRBV18 and TRBJ1-5, reads NAGVMQNPRHLVRRRGQEARLRCSPMKGHSHVYWYRQLPEEGLKFMVYLQKENIIDESGMPKERFSAEFPKEGPSILRIQQVVRGDSAAYFCASSPNNVNQPQHFGDGTRLSIL.

The rearrangement uses TRBV7-7 and TRBJ2-2; D perhaps matches TRBD2 (6 bases). This CDR3 has 16 residues. Trimming took off 4 bases at V and 1 base at J, with 13 bases between the two ends. Germline V gene data show CDR1 as SSHAT and CDR2 as FNYEAQ (reference sequence). The CDR3 bases are TGTGCCAGCAGCTCAGGGAGGCTTTTGAACACCGGGGAGCTGTTTTTT. Its translation is CASSSGRLLNTGELFF.

The rearrangement joins TRBV19 to TRBJ1-1; no definite D call. The V end was cut by 2 bases, the J end by 7 bases, with 8 bases between. The CDR3 is 12 amino acids. The germline gives CDR1 LNHDA, CDR2 SQIVND (reference sequence). The CDR3 is CASSIIYGEAFF. The CDR3 nucleotides read TGTGCCAGTAGTATAATCTATGGTGAAGCTTTCTTT.

The gene calls are TRBV10-3 and TRBJ1-2; tentatively, D is TRBD1 (5 bases). The CDR3 has 16 residues. Germline V gene sequence: CDR1 ENHRY, CDR2 SYGVKD. V was trimmed by 8 bases and J by 0 bases, leaving 19 bases between them. The CDR3 sequence is CAIGTLGEEANYGYTF. The CDR3 coding sequence is TGTGCCATCGGGACGTTAGGGGAGGAAGCTAACTATGGCTACACCTTC.

V is TRBV2 and J is TRBJ2-1; D is unresolved. Trimming removed 4 bases at V and 0 bases at J, with 7 bases between. Germline assignment: CDR1 SNHLY and CDR2 FYNNEI. This CDR3 region has 14 residues. The CDR3 region has the DNA TGTGCCAGCAGTGGCTCAGGCTCCTACAATGAGCAGTTCTTC. Translated: CASSGSGSYNEQFF.

The V call is TRBV7-2, the J call TRBJ1-6; 7 bases map to TRBD1. CDR3 length: 18 residues. V shed 0 bases, J shed 10 bases, and the junction held 15 bases outside the gene matches. Germline V CDR1 and CDR2: SGHTA, FQGNSA. CDR3 region: CASSLAETGKVRRSPLHF. CDR3 in DNA: TGTGCCAGCAGCTTAGCGGAGACAGGGAAGGTACGAAGGTCACCCCTCCACTTT. The entire variable domain, with the rest obtained from reference TRBV7-2 and TRBJ1-6, is as follows: GAGVSQSPSNKVTEKGKDVELRCDPISGHTALYWYRQSLGQGLEFLIYFQGNSAPDKSGLPSDRFSAERTGGSVSTLTIQRTQQEDSAVYLCASSLAETGKVRRSPLHFGNGTRLTVT.

This chain links TRBV3-1 (or the pseudogene TRBV3-2) with TRBJ2-3; TRBD1 matches at 10 bases. V lost 7 bases and J lost 4; bases outside the gene matches: 8. This CDR3 comprises 15 residues. Germline V gives CDR1 LGHDT, CDR2 YNNKEL (reference sequence). CDR3 bases: TGTGCCAGCAATTCCGGGACAGGGGCGGCAGATACGCAGTATTTT. Translating gives CASNSGTGAADTQYF.

This chain links TRBV7-2 with TRBJ1-5, with D possibly being TRBD1 (5 bases). V was shortened by 1 base and J by 2 bases, with 12 bases between the two germline ends. The CDR3 is 16 residues long. The germline V gene has CDR1 SGHTA and CDR2 FQGNSA. DNA of the CDR3: TGTGCCAGCAGCTTAGATCGGACACGGGGCAATCAGCCCCAGCATTTT. It encodes CASSLDRTRGNQPQHF. The whole variable domain, remainder taken from reference TRBV7-2 and TRBJ1-5, is GAGVSQSPSNKVTEKGKDVELRCDPISGHTALYWYRQSLGQGLEFLIYFQGNSAPDKSGLPSDRFSAERTGGSVSTLTIQRTQQEDSAVYLCASSLDRTRGNQPQHFGDGTRLSIL.

This rearrangement joins TRBV11-2 to TRBJ1-6; TRBD1 might be the D (6 bases). Trimming stripped 6 bases from V and 2 bases from J, with 11 bases between. Germline CDR1 reads SGHAT; CDR2 reads FQNNGV. The CDR3 sequence is 15 residues long. Here the CDR3 reads CASRSGAAYNSPLHF. The CDR3 coding sequence is TGTGCCAGCAGATCAGGGGCAGCCTATAATTCACCCCTCCACTTT.

CDR3: CASSGRTKRGSYEQYF. CDR3 bases: TGTGCCAGCAGTGGGAGGACTAAGCGGGGCTCCTACGAGCAGTACTTC. V and J are TRBV2 and TRBJ2-7; TRBD2 matches 7 bases. The V gene end was trimmed by 4 bases and the J gene end by 0 bases; junction bases not matched to a gene: 9. Germline-derived CDR1 and CDR2 are SNHLY and FYNNEI. CDR3 length equals 16 residues. Together with reference TRBV2 and TRBJ2-7, the CDR3 gives the full variable domain: EPEVTQTPSHQVTQMGQEVILRCVPISNHLYFYWYRQILGQKVEFLVSFYNNEISEKSEIFDDQFSVERPDGSNFTLKIRSTKLEDSAMYFCASSGRTKRGSYEQYFGPGTRLTVT.

J is TRBJ2-2 and V is TRBV7-9; 8 bases match TRBD1. The V gene end was trimmed by 5 bases and the J gene end by 2 bases; junction bases not matched to a gene: 4. Germline lookup yields CDR1 SEHNR and CDR2 FQNEAQ (reference sequence). This CDR3 contains 15 residues. CDR3 nucleotide sequence: TGTGCCAGCAGCCGGGACAGGAAAAACACCGGGGAGCTGTTTTTT. Its translation: CASSRDRKNTGELFF.

The rearrangement joins TRBV11-2 to TRBJ2-7; D is uncertain. The CDR3 sequence is 14 residues long. Trimming took off 1 base at V and 0 bases at J, with 7 bases between the two ends. The V gene's germline CDR1 is SGHAT and CDR2 FQNNGV. Here the CDR3 reads CASSLAPSSYEQYF. The CDR3, as DNA: TGTGCCAGCAGCTTAGCCCCGAGCTCCTACGAGCAGTACTTC.